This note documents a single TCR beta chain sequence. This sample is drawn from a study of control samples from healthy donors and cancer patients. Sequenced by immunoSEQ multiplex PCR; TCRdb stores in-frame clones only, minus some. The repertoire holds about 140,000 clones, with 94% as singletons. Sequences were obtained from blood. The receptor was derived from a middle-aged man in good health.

The CDR3 coding sequence is TGCGCCAGCAGCGAGGACGGCACCTACGAGCAGTACTTC. Translating it yields CASSEDGTYEQYF. J is TRBJ2-7 and V is TRBV5-1; D is unclear. The CDR3 extends over 13 amino acids. Germline V CDR1 and CDR2: SGHRS, YFSETQ. Trimming left V 4 bases short and J 2 bases short, with 10 bases between.